The T cell receptor beta chain under discussion was sequenced for a study of blood T cell repertoires in COVID-19. Study information: The United States, Italy and Spain supplied acute and convalescent COVID-19 samples. In each case, the material was cDNA or gDNA derived from T cells, B-cell-depleted T cells, or PBMCs.

CDR1 and CDR2 (germline): MNHEY, SVGAGI. The CDR3 spans 14 residues. V was pared by 8 bases and J by 2 bases, with 15 bases between. Study processing details: Amplification with reference gene primers provided the estimates of nucleated cell counts. TCRdb's copy holds only in-frame clones and misses some; the assay was immunoSEQ multiplex PCR. V and J calls and clone size follow that table, whereas D and trimming were derived from the DNA. Here the sample spans over 200,000 clones, about nine tenths being singletons. J is TRBJ1-1 and V is TRBV6-5; possible D gene TRBD1, 6 bases. This TCR came from a man aged 60 to 75 who had recovered from COVID-19. Material for sequencing was peripheral blood. This CDR3 is CASSLLQGNTEAFF. The CDR3 DNA reads as TGTGCCAGCTCGCTTTTACAGGGAAACACTGAAGCTTTCTTT.